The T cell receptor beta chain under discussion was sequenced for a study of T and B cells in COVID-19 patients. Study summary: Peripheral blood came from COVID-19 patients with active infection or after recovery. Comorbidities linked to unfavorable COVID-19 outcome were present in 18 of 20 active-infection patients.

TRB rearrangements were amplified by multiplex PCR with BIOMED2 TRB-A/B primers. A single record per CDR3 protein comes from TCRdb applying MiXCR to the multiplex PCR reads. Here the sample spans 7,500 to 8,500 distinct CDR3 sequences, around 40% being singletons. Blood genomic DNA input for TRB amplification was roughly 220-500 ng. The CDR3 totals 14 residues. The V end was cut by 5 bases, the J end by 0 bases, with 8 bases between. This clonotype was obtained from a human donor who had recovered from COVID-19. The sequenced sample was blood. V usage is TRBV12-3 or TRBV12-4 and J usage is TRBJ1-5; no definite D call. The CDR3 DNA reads TGTGCCAGCAGTGAGACACATAGCAATCAGCCCCAGCATTTT. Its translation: CASSETHSNQPQHF.